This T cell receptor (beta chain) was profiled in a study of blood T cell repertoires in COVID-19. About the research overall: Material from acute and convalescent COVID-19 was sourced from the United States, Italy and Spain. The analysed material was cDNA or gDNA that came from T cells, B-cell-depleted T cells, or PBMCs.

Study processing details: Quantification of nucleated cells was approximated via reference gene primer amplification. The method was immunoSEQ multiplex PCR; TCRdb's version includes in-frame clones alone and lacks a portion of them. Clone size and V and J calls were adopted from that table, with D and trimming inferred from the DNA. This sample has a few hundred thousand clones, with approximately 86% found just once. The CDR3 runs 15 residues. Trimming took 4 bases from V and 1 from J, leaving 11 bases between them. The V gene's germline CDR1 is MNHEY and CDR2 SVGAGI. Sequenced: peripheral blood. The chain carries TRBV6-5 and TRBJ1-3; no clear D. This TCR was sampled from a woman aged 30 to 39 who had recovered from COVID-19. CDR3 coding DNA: TGTGCCAGCAGTTTCGCCCCGGGTTCTGGAAACACCATATATTTT. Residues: CASSFAPGSGNTIYF.